The 12 T cell receptor beta chains given below trace back to one sample, sequenced in a study of OX40 agonist ivuxolimab in advanced cancers. Method: immunoSEQ multiplex PCR; TCRdb's copy keeps in-frame clones and lacks some. The sample lists fewer than 120,000 clones, approximately 89% occurring once. Source: CD4+ or CD8+ T cells sorted from blood, taken in a trial of the OX40 agonist ivuxolimab. These receptors came from an adult with an advanced solid tumor such as melanoma, head and neck, liver or kidney cancer.

The chain carries TRBV28 and TRBJ2-3, with D perhaps matching TRBD1 (5 bases). This CDR3 spans 10 amino acids. V lost 7 bases and J 6 bases, leaving 5 bases between the germline ends. Germline V CDR1 and CDR2: MDHEN, SYDVKM. The CDR3, as DNA: TGTGCCAGCAAGGGGGATACGCAGTATTTT. This gives the protein CASKGDTQYF.

CDR3 loop: CASSVAEGIYEQYF. The CDR3 DNA reads as TGTGCCAGCAGCGTAGCTGAGGGAATCTACGAGCAGTACTTC. This rearrangement joins TRBV9 to TRBJ2-7; possible D gene TRBD2, 5 bases. The ends were cut back, 0 bases at V and 3 bases at J, with 10 bases in the middle. CDR3 size: 14 residues. Germline V lookup: CDR1 SGDLS, CDR2 YYNGEE.

This clone was counted a single time. V usage is TRBV9 and J usage is TRBJ2-3, with 15 positions matching TRBD2. Germline assignment: CDR1 SGDLS and CDR2 YYNGEE. V shed 4 bases, J shed 5 bases, and the junction held 8 bases outside the gene matches. This CDR3 spans 17 amino acids. The CDR3, as DNA: TGTGCCAGCAGCACGCGGACTAGCGGGAGGGCCCGAGATACGCAGTATTTT. Amino acids: CASSTRTSGRARDTQYF.

Worth noting for this clone: One end of the junction is discordant with germline, which a read error may explain. V usage is TRBV30 and J usage is TRBJ2-5, with 8 bases fitting TRBD1. CDR3 length equals 15 residues. In germline, CDR1 is GTSNPN, CDR2 SVGIG (reference sequence). The CDR3 coding sequence is TGTGCCTGGAGTAGCTCGGACAGGGTGGCCCATGTCAAACACTTC. It is translated as CAWSSSDRVAHVKHF.

V is TRBV15 and J is TRBJ2-7, with D perhaps matching TRBD2 (5 bases). The length of the CDR3 is 12 residues. V lost 2 bases to trimming and J lost 7 bases, with 9 bases between them. CDR1 is LNHNV and CDR2 is YYDKDF in the germline V gene (reference sequence). The CDR3 loop is CATSRHRGEQYF. As DNA, the CDR3 is TGTGCCACCAGCAGACATCGGGGAGAGCAGTACTTC.

This clone was seen only once. The chain couples TRBV7-9 to TRBJ1-4; no clear D gene. The germline gives CDR1 SEHNR, CDR2 FQNEAQ (reference sequence). The CDR3 is made up of 15 amino acids. V lost 1 base and J lost 0, with 6 bases in between. The CDR3 region is CASSLDGATNEKLFF. The CDR3 nucleotides are TGTGCCAGCAGCTTAGACGGAGCAACTAATGAAAAACTGTTTTTT.

The chain carries TRBV7-9 and TRBJ1-1; 7 positions agree with TRBD1. J lost 0 bases, V lost 9 bases, and 10 bases had no gene match. There are 15 residues in the CDR3. The germline CDR1 and CDR2 sequences are SEHNR and FQNEAQ (reference sequence). The CDR3 DNA reads as TGTGCCAGATCGCGGGACAGCCTACTGAACACTGAAGCTTTCTTT. As protein: CARSRDSLLNTEAFF.

The J gene is TRBJ2-7, the V gene TRBV11-2; 8 bases match TRBD2. Trimming at V came to 7 bases and at J to 2 bases, leaving 13 bases not matched to a gene. Germline V gene data show CDR1 as SGHAT and CDR2 as FQNNGV. This CDR3 has 16 residues. The CDR3: CASKKDYGRGTYEQYF. CDR3 DNA: TGTGCCAGCAAAAAGGATTACGGGAGGGGAACCTACGAGCAGTACTTC.

This sequence joins TRBV5-6 and TRBJ1-1, with D uncertain. The V end was cut by 4 bases, the J end by 1 base, with 14 bases between. Germline V CDR1 and CDR2: SGHDT, YYEEEE. This CDR3 has 15 amino acids. The CDR3 coding sequence is TGTGCCAGCAGCGGATCGGGCCGACCGAACACTGAAGCTTTCTTT. Its protein product is CASSGSGRPNTEAFF.

This chain connects TRBV5-1 to TRBJ1-3; D gene uncertain. Germline V gives CDR1 SGHRS, CDR2 YFSETQ. V was cut by 5 bases and J by 7 bases, with 13 bases left in between. The CDR3 has 13 residues. The CDR3 DNA reads TGCGCCAGCAGTCCTGGCCTTGGCAACACCATATATTTT. It specifies CASSPGLGNTIYF.

CDR3 protein: CASSLEQGNEQFF. CDR3 bases: TGCGCCAGCAGCTTGGAACAGGGCAATGAGCAGTTCTTC. The chain employs TRBV5-1 and TRBJ2-1, with D maybe TRBD1 (6 bases). This CDR3 has 13 amino acids. Between the trimmed V and J ends, which lost 0 bases and 6 bases, there was a span of 7 bases. The germline V gene encodes CDR1 SGHRS and CDR2 YFSETQ. The entire variable domain, with the rest obtained from reference TRBV5-1 and TRBJ2-1, is as follows: KAGVTQTPRYLIKTRGQQVTLSCSPISGHRSVSWYQQTPGQGLQFLFEYFSETQRNKGNFPGRFSGRQFSNSRSEMNVSTLELGDSALYLCASSLEQGNEQFFGPGTRLTVL.

The V gene is TRBV29-1, the J gene TRBJ1-2; 9 bases are a match to TRBD1. Germline CDR1 reads SQVTM; CDR2 reads ANQGSEA. The CDR3 loop spans 12 amino acids. Unmatched junction bases numbered 5, after V lost 7 bases and J lost 5 bases. The CDR3 here is CSAGDRAYGYTF. For the CDR3, the DNA is TGCAGCGCTGGGGACAGGGCTTATGGCTACACCTTC.